A selection of T cell receptor beta chains follows, all from one sample in a study of vaccination and CD4 T cells after COVID-19. The antigens of these receptors remain unknown. In TCRdb, the PCR reads were re-called with MiXCR into one record per CDR3 protein. The profile covers tens of thousands of distinct CDR3 sequences, with more than 40% appearing a single time and 5% to 6.5% taken by the ten largest. The sample consisted of CD4+ T cells from blood, cultured in vitro. These receptors were taken from a human donor who had recovered from COVID-19. Both conserved end residues are part of each CDR3. A D gene is named only where the DNA matches it firmly. Not all rows give a size; the values are once, few, many and, for expanded clones, a class.

j_gene | abundance | d_gene | v_gene | CDR3aa | CDR3nt
TRBJ1-1 | . | . | TRBV11-3 | CASSLAAEAFF | TGTGCCAGCAGCTTAGCAGCTGAAGCTTTCTTT
TRBJ1-5 | . | . | TRBV7-2 | CASSLGTRENQPQHF | TGTGCCAGCAGCTTAGGTACGAGGGAGAATCAGCCCCAGCATTTT
TRBJ1-5 | few | TRBD1 | TRBV20-1 | CSARKDRGNNQPQHF | TGCAGTGCTAGAAAAGACAGGGGAAACAATCAGCCCCAGCATTTT
TRBJ2-7 | . | . | TRBV28 | CASSLLAGDSYEQYF | TGTGCCAGCAGTTTGCTAGCAGGGGACTCCTACGAGCAGTACTTC
TRBJ1-1 | medium-sized | . | TRBV12-3/TRBV12-4 | CASSLEGQRGEAFF | TGTGCCAGCAGTTTAGAGGGCCAGCGGGGTGAGGCTTTCTTT
TRBJ1-5 | few | . | TRBV24-1 | CATGHGDQPQHF | TGTGCCACCGGACATGGCGATCAGCCCCAGCATTTT
TRBJ2-2 | . | . | TRBV6-1 | CASSPPASGELFF | TGTGCCAGCAGCCCCCCAGCCTCCGGGGAGCTGTTTTTT
TRBJ2-1 | . | . | TRBV2 | CASSELGPTYNEQFF | TGTGCCAGCAGTGAATTGGGGCCTACTTACAATGAGCAGTTCTTC
TRBJ2-2 | . | . | TRBV24-1 | CATSDLQGSVGELFF | TGTGCCACCAGTGATTTGCAGGGGAGTGTGGGGGAGCTGTTTTTT
TRBJ2-7 | . | . | TRBV21-1 | CASSYTGFVGYEQYF | TGTGCCAGCAGCTATACAGGGTTTGTAGGGTACGAGCAGTACTTC
TRBJ1-2 | once | TRBD1 | TRBV12-3/TRBV12-4 | CASSLRDRSYSNYGYTF | TGTGCCAGCAGTTTGCGGGACAGGTCTTACTCTAACTATGGCTACACCTTC
TRBJ2-5 | few | . | TRBV27 | CASSLQENRGTQYF | TGTGCCAGCAGTCTCCAGGAGAACCGCGGGACCCAGTACTTC
TRBJ1-2 | . | . | TRBV5-1 | CASANPPQNYGYTF | TGCGCCAGCGCGAACCCCCCACAAAACTATGGCTACACCTTC
TRBJ1-2 | once | . | TRBV6-1 | CASTRQAGQYGYTF | TGTGCCAGCACCAGACAGGCAGGCCAGTATGGCTACACCTTC
TRBJ1-1 | . | . | TRBV2 | CASSVGGSTEAFF | TGTGCCAGCAGTGTTGGGGGGTCCACTGAAGCTTTCTTT
TRBJ1-4 | . | . | TRBV11-2 | CASSLDRGVGNEKLFF | TGTGCCAGCAGCTTAGATCGAGGTGTGGGTAATGAAAAACTGTTTTTT
TRBJ1-5 | few | . | TRBV6-1 | CASSEFGDVPNRNQPQHF | TGTGCCAGCAGTGAATTTGGGGATGTCCCGAACCGCAATCAGCCCCAGCATTTT
TRBJ1-1 | . | . | TRBV27 | CASSFREMGTEAFF | TGTGCCAGCAGTTTTCGTGAAATGGGCACTGAAGCTTTCTTT
TRBJ2-2 | . | . | TRBV11-3 | CASSPSTNTGELFF | TGTGCCAGCAGCCCGAGCACCAACACCGGGGAGCTGTTTTTT
TRBJ2-3 | . | . | TRBV5-4 | CASSLEVSTDTQYF | TGTGCCAGCAGCTTGGAAGTTAGCACAGATACGCAGTATTTT
TRBJ2-2 | . | . | TRBV10-3 | CAISEGAGELFF | TGTGCCATCAGTGAGGGGGCCGGGGAGCTGTTTTTT
TRBJ1-6 | . | . | TRBV18 | CASSSAINSPLHF | TGTGCCAGCTCAAGCGCGATAAATTCACCCCTCCACTTT
TRBJ2-7 | . | . | TRBV6-5 | CASSYTGLSGEQYF | TGTGCCAGCAGTTATACAGGGCTCTCAGGCGAGCAGTACTTC
TRBJ2-3 | few | . | TRBV7-3 | CASSPGDTDTRYF | TGTGCCAGCAGTCCGGGGGACACAGATACGCGGTATTTT
TRBJ2-5 | few | . | TRBV2 | CASSGGRGTETQYF | TGTGCCAGCAGTGGGGGGCGGGGCACTGAGACCCAGTACTTC
TRBJ1-1 | . | TRBD1 | TRBV6-2/TRBV6-3 | CASRQGQGGRAFF | TGTGCCAGCCGGCAGGGACAGGGCGGACGAGCTTTCTTT
TRBJ2-7 | . | TRBD2 | TRBV12-3/TRBV12-4 | CASSFAGVYEQYF | TGTGCCAGCAGTTTTGCGGGAGTCTACGAGCAGTACTTC
TRBJ2-5 | . | TRBD1 | TRBV5-4 | CASTRGTGVQETQYF | TGTGCCAGCACCCGAGGGACAGGGGTACAAGAGACCCAGTACTTC
TRBJ2-1 | . | . | TRBV12-3/TRBV12-4 | CASSLPGALNEQFF | TGTGCCAGCAGTTTGCCGGGGGCGCTTAATGAGCAGTTCTTC
TRBJ2-5 | few | . | TRBV24-1 | CATSDSFRAGETQYF | TGTGCCACCAGTGATTCTTTCAGGGCAGGTGAGACCCAGTACTTC
TRBJ2-3 | . | TRBD2 | TRBV10-3 | CAISYSGGEADTQYF | TGTGCCATCAGTTATAGCGGGGGGGAAGCAGATACGCAGTATTTT
TRBJ1-5 | . | . | TRBV5-4 | CASSLDGGNSNQPQHF | TGTGCCAGCAGCTTGGATGGCGGGAATAGCAATCAGCCCCAGCATTTT
TRBJ2-7 | few | TRBD1 | TRBV5-4 | CASSLQQQGEQYF | TGTGCCAGCAGCTTACAACAACAGGGGGAGCAGTACTTC
TRBJ2-3 | once | TRBD1 | TRBV20-1 | CSVADRGWIDTQYF | TGCAGTGTCGCGGACAGGGGGTGGATAGATACGCAGTATTTT
TRBJ2-3 | . | . | TRBV7-6 | CASSFRPTGGRGTDTQYF | TGTGCCAGCAGCTTTAGACCGACGGGTGGCCGGGGCACAGATACGCAGTATTTT
TRBJ1-2 | once | TRBD1 | TRBV7-2 | CASSAARGLNYGYTF | TGTGCCAGCAGCGCAGCCAGGGGGTTAAACTATGGCTACACCTTC
TRBJ1-5 | . | TRBD1 | TRBV19 | CASSITGGAGNQPQHF | TGTGCCAGTAGCATCACAGGGGGCGCCGGCAATCAGCCCCAGCATTTT
TRBJ1-5 | . | TRBD1 | TRBV28 | CASSGWEQGVSPQHF | TGTGCCAGCTCCGGTTGGGAACAGGGGGTGTCACCCCAGCATTTT
TRBJ1-5 | few | . | TRBV20-1 | CSARDTGNQPQHF | TGCAGTGCTAGAGACACGGGGAATCAGCCCCAGCATTTT
TRBJ1-5 | once | . | TRBV19 | CASSMGGGFGNQPQHF | TGTGCCAGTAGTATGGGAGGGGGGTTTGGCAATCAGCCCCAGCATTTT
TRBJ1-5 | . | TRBD1 | TRBV19 | CASSPSTGALGYSNQPQHF | TGTGCCAGTAGTCCCTCCACAGGGGCTTTGGGATATAGCAATCAGCCCCAGCATTTT
TRBJ1-1 | . | . | TRBV29-1 | CSVENGVGDTEAFF | TGCAGCGTTGAAAACGGGGTCGGTGACACTGAAGCTTTCTTT
TRBJ2-1 | . | TRBD2 | TRBV27 | CASSFPGGRSGEQFF | TGTGCCAGCAGTTTCCCGGGGGGACGGAGCGGTGAGCAGTTCTTC
TRBJ2-1 | few | . | TRBV21-1 | CASSLAGTSYNEQFF | TGTGCCAGCAGCTTAGCAGGGACGTCCTACAATGAGCAGTTCTTC
TRBJ2-3 | few | TRBD2 | TRBV6-5 | CASSSSAGGAQYF | TGTGCCAGCAGTTCATCAGCGGGAGGCGCGCAGTATTTT
TRBJ1-2 | . | . | TRBV2 | CASSGGWGGYTF | TGTGCCAGCAGTGGGGGATGGGGTGGCTACACCTTC
TRBJ2-1 | . | TRBD2 | TRBV20-1 | CSARPSGRGNEQFF | TGCAGTGCTAGACCCAGCGGGAGAGGCAATGAGCAGTTCTTC
TRBJ1-3 | few | . | TRBV7-8 | CASTPRGNTIYF | TGTGCCAGCACCCCAAGGGGAAACACCATATATTTT
TRBJ1-6 | . | . | TRBV12-5 | CASGFNSEGPLHF | TGTGCTAGTGGTTTTAATTCGGAGGGACCCCTCCACTTT
TRBJ1-1 | few | . | TRBV2 | CASSEESQGAEAFF | TGTGCCAGCAGTGAAGAGTCACAGGGAGCTGAAGCTTTCTTT
TRBJ2-5 | . | . | TRBV7-9 | CASSGWTVQETQYF | TGTGCCAGCAGCGGGTGGACTGTTCAAGAGACCCAGTACTTC
TRBJ2-7 | . | . | TRBV18 | CASSPPADYEQYF | TGTGCCAGCTCACCACCGGCCGACTACGAGCAGTACTTC
TRBJ2-2 | . | . | TRBV10-3 | CAISPTGNTGELFF | TGTGCCATCAGCCCGACAGGGAACACCGGGGAGCTGTTTTTT
TRBJ1-6 | . | . | TRBV12-3/TRBV12-4 | CASSFGDRESSPLHF | TGTGCCAGCAGTTTCGGAGATCGGGAATCTTCACCCCTCCACTTT
TRBJ1-2 | few | . | TRBV12-1 | CASTNWTVPYNYGYTF | TGTGCCAGCACGAACTGGACAGTCCCCTACAACTATGGCTACACCTTC
TRBJ1-1 | . | . | TRBV6-5 | CASSYSGRAQNTEAFF | TGTGCCAGCAGTTACTCGGGCAGGGCCCAGAACACTGAAGCTTTCTTT
TRBJ2-7 | . | . | TRBV10-1 | CASSETGPAEQYF | TGCGCCAGCAGTGAGACGGGGCCAGCCGAGCAGTACTTC
TRBJ1-4 | . | TRBD1 | TRBV20-1 | CSAQTQGEKLFF | TGCAGTGCTCAGACACAGGGGGAAAAACTGTTTTTT
TRBJ2-3 | few | . | TRBV7-9 | CASTQGGRTDTQYF | TGTGCCAGCACACAGGGGGGGCGCACAGATACGCAGTATTTT